The entry that follows covers one T cell receptor beta chain sequence. The target of this receptor is not known. Per-base quality was not reported, and no clone a single base away is much larger than it. The CDR3 spans 14 residues, from the cysteine through the phenylalanine. Only the CDR3 DNA stays, 42 bases, in frame from base 1. CDR1 and CDR2 were assigned from the germline V gene as MDHEN and SYDVKM. The germline V end is reduced by 4 bases and the J end by 2 bases; junction bases left unmatched: 3. The data originate from a study of blood T cell repertoires in COVID-19 (dated by TCRdb to 2018 to 2020). With regard to the full study: Samples from collaborators originated in the United States, Italy and Spain and spanned both the acute and convalescent phases of COVID-19. The repertoires were released in a freely available public database meant as a resource for research on the immune response to SARS-CoV-2. The prospective study material was composed of cDNA or gDNA derived from T cells, B-cell-depleted T cells, or PBMCs. Nearly every sample came with metadata listing a de-identified subject ID, COVID-19 status, age in years and sex. Samples were obtained from the ongoing ImmuneRACE study (first 160 participants) and from roughly 1,300 subjects provided by 6 global collaborators. Deeply sampled blood TCRbeta repertoires from subjects exposed to, actively infected with, or recovered from COVID-19 were included in the dataset. HLA class I and class II types, where available, came from metadata supplied by the sample provider rather than from assay-based typing. Broader findings and caveats from the paper: The quantity of clinical and demographic metadata differed by source and by participant and was supplied without curation.

Whole blood was collected in K2EDTA tubes by collaborating institutions according to the institutions' own protocols. For TCRbeta analysis, collaborators shipped samples in one of three forms: frozen whole blood, isolated PBMCs, or DNA extracted from either of those sample types. TCRbeta CDR3 regions were amplified from genomic DNA using the immunoSEQ Assay, a bias-controlled multiplex PCR. Turning to the authors' computational methods: The number of nucleated cells in each sample was estimated by amplification of reference gene primers within the assay. To quantify the absolute abundance of each unique TCRbeta CDR3 rearrangement, sequence reads were collapsed and filtered. For each sample, productive Simpson clonality was calculated as the square root of Simpson's diversity index over productive rearrangements. TCRdb's version of the immuneACCESS table is confined to in-frame rearrangements and falls short of the full clone set. An unresolved V gene accounts for under half of the shortfall where checked; the remainder is of unknown origin. V, J and clone size are taken as reported in that table, and D and trimming were inferred from the DNA itself. This sample has approximately 76,000 clones in its table, and 86% of those were observed once. Jointly, the top ten make up approximately 19% of the sample.

This receptor was obtained from a man older than 75 in a cohort sampled during active COVID-19. Here the chain combines TRBV28 and TRBJ1-2; 8 junctional bases match TRBD1. What was sequenced was peripheral blood. DNA sequence: TGTGCCAGCAGTTCGCGGACAGGGAACTATGGCTACACCTTC. Its protein is CASSSRTGNYGYTF.